What follows is one T cell receptor beta chain and its context. In the original processing: Amplification of reference gene primers provided the estimated nucleated cell counts. Generated by immunoSEQ multiplex PCR, the TCRdb table keeps only in-frame clones and is missing some. The D gene and trimming were derived from the DNA, and the V and J assignments and clone size from that table. Here the sample spans hundreds of thousands of clones, roughly nine tenths being singletons. There are 16 residues in the CDR3. The germline V gene has CDR1 LGHNA and CDR2 YSLEER. The V end lost 0 bases, the J end lost 1 base, and 10 bases lay between the germline ends. The sample comes from a study of blood T cell repertoires in COVID-19. On the study more broadly: COVID-19 samples, acute and convalescent, were from the United States, Italy and Spain.

Which cohort a participant joined came from the clinical history participants gave. Two negative PCRs, clearance, or symptom resolution were required of recovered Cohort 3 donors. The chain has TRBV4-3 and TRBJ2-1; D may be TRBD1 (6 bases). The sequence was obtained from a man in his sixties who had recovered from COVID-19. The sequenced sample consisted of PBMCs or T cells enriched from blood (not recorded which). CDR3 loop: CASSQDQGSSYNEQFF. The CDR3, as DNA: TGCGCCAGCAGCCAAGACCAGGGGTCTTCCTACAATGAGCAGTTCTTC.